Listed below are T cell receptor beta chains from one sample, sequenced in a study of blood T cell repertoires in COVID-19. TCRdb keeps only in-frame clones here, not all; method: immunoSEQ multiplex PCR. The sample shows nearly 60,000 clones, approximately 81% of them seen only once. The sample comprised peripheral blood. The receptors come from a man aged 40-49 years with active COVID-19. Each CDR3 is given with its conserved first and last residue. A D gene is named only where the DNA matches it firmly. Rows may omit the clone size; those that give it use once, few, many or a size class.

J | V | D | size | DNA | CDR3
TRBJ1-1 | TRBV6-4 | . | . | TGTGCCAGACTCCCTCTGCGGGGGGTGAACACTGAAGCTTTCTTT | CARLPLRGVNTEAFF
TRBJ2-3 | TRBV5-8 | TRBD2 | . | TGTGCCAGCAGCTTTACTAGCGGGAGGACATACACAGATACGCAGTATTTT | CASSFTSGRTYTDTQYF
TRBJ1-2 | TRBV19 | . | once | TGTGCCAGCGGGGGGTATAACTATGGCTACACCTTC | CASGGYNYGYTF
TRBJ2-2 | TRBV9 | TRBD1 | . | TGTGCCAGCAGCGCGCAGGGGGTGAGCGGGGAGCTGTTTTTT | CASSAQGVSGELFF
TRBJ1-5 | TRBV4-1 | TRBD1 | . | TGCGCCAGCAGCCCGTGGACAGGGTACGATCAGCCCCAGCATTTT | CASSPWTGYDQPQHF
TRBJ1-5 | TRBV2 | . | . | TGTGCCAGCATTCTTGGGCCTTCTTCCAATCAGCCCCAGCATTTT | CASILGPSSNQPQHF
TRBJ2-1 | TRBV13 | TRBD2 | . | TGTGCCAGCAGCTTAACCCAACGGGAGGGCCTGGTCGAGCAGTTCTTC | CASSLTQREGLVEQFF
TRBJ1-4 | TRBV6-1 | . | . | TGTGCCAGCAGTGAATTAGACTCAGCAGCAGCAGCTGGACTGTTTTTT | CASSELDSAAAAGLFF
TRBJ2-3 | TRBV19 | TRBD2 | . | TGTGCCAGTAGTATAGATCTGGGGACTAGCGGGAGTGCGACAGATACGCAGTATTTT | CASSIDLGTSGSATDTQYF
TRBJ2-7 | TRBV10-3 | TRBD1 | few | TGTGCCATCAGTGGGGGACAGGGAGAAGGCTACGAGCAGTACTTC | CAISGGQGEGYEQYF